This TCR beta chain derives from a study of blood T cell repertoires in COVID-19. Repertoires were generated with immunoSEQ multiplex PCR, while TCRdb's copy carries only in-frame clones and drops some. Here the sample spans 80,000 to 130,000 clones, 90% to 95% being singletons. This sequence was found in a man aged 55-75 years with acute or convalescent COVID-19. Sequenced: peripheral blood.

In DNA, the CDR3 is TGTGCCAGCTCACCAATCAGCGGGAGGGACGCCGAGCAGTACTTC. Amino acid sequence: CASSPISGRDAEQYF. The rearrangement uses TRBV18 and TRBJ2-7; 10 bases are a match to TRBD2. The CDR3 covers 15 residues. Germline loops: CDR1 KGHSH, CDR2 LQKENI. The V segment lost 2 bases and the J segment 6 bases; nucleotides outside the gene matches: 7.